The 20 T cell receptor beta chains below were found in one sample sequenced in a study of T cells in women clearing cervical HPV infection. The table came from immunoSEQ multiplex PCR; TCRdb's copy has only in-frame clones and leaves some out. Recorded for this sample: some 20,000 clones. The sequenced material came from blood buffy coat. The receptors come from a woman aged 18-70 years with a cervical HPV16 infection that either progressed to CIN3+ or cleared (not recorded which).

Of note for this clone: The read terminates 3 residues ahead of where the CDR3 ends, so the germline J gene completes it. This chain links TRBV7-2 with TRBJ2-2; no definite D call. CDR1 and CDR2 (germline): SGHTA, FQGNSA. Deletions cut 3 bases from V and 4 bases from J, with 6 bases between. The CDR3 is 13 residues long. This CDR3 is CASSFASTGELFF. The covered CDR3 bases are TGTGCCAGCAGCTTTGCCAGCACCGGGGAG.

To note about this clone: The read halts 3 residues ahead of the CDR3 end, with the missing end drawn from the germline J gene. This rearrangement joins TRBV7-2 to TRBJ1-5; D might be TRBD1 (5 bases). Trimming removed 1 base at V and 3 bases at J, with 10 bases between. Germline-derived CDR1 and CDR2 are SGHTA and FQGNSA. The CDR3 loop spans 15 amino acids. CDR3: CASSLVRGANQPQHF. The covered CDR3 bases are TGTGCCAGCAGCTTAGTCAGAGGGGCCAATCAGCCC.

Details on this clone: The read terminates 3 residues before the CDR3 end, so the remaining end is supplied by the germline J gene. The rearrangement links TRBV7-3 to TRBJ1-2, with D perhaps matching TRBD1 (5 bases). Germline assignment: CDR1 SGHTA and CDR2 FQGTGA. This CDR3 comprises 16 residues. Incomplete CDR3 DNA: TGTGCCAGCAGCTTAGGGATCGTGGGGGGTACAGATACC. Its protein product is CASSLGIVGGTDT. The entire CDR3 is CASSLGIVGGTDTYTF.

In the case of this clone: A read error may account for a junction end that differs from germline. The observed sequence ends 3 residues before the CDR3 terminus, with the missing tail filled in from the germline J gene. The chain is built from TRBV4-2 and TRBJ2-6; 10 nucleotides match TRBD1. CDR3 size: 18 residues. CDR1 and CDR2 (germline): LGHNA, YNFKEQ. The CDR3 spells CASSTLTGGDSGANVLTF. CDR3 DNA, as far as it was read: TGCGCCAGCAGCACCCTGACAGGGGGCGATTCTGGGGCCAACGTC.

A note on this clone: Read sequence stops 3 residues before the CDR3 end, and the germline J gene provides the missing end. The chain uses TRBV12-3 or TRBV12-4 and TRBJ1-2; D is unclear. The ends were cut back, 5 bases at V and 5 bases at J, with 18 bases in the middle. The CDR3 extends over 15 amino acids. The CDR3 loop reads CASSGNLKTAYGYTF. Incomplete CDR3 DNA: TGTGCCAGCAGTGGAAACTTAAAAACAGCATATGGC.

As concerns this clone: Read sequence stops 3 residues before the CDR3 end, and the germline J gene provides the missing end. The rearrangement uses TRBV20-1 and TRBJ1-5; D remains ambiguous. This CDR3 spans 14 amino acids. V was clipped by 3 bases and J by 9 bases, with 18 bases between them. Germline V lookup: CDR1 DFQATT, CDR2 SNEGSKA (reference sequence). The CDR3 is CSASRGSGEGPQHF. CDR3 DNA, as far as it was read: TGCAGTGCTAGTAGAGGGAGCGGGGAGGGGCCC.

Turning to this clone: The sequenced fragment ends 3 residues before the CDR3 boundary, so the rest is inferred from the germline J gene. The gene calls are TRBV18 and TRBJ2-3, with 7 bases fitting TRBD1. The CDR3 spans 16 residues. The germline CDR1 and CDR2 sequences are KGHSH and LQKENI. J gave up 1 base and V 5 bases, and 9 bases lay outside the gene matches. CDR3 bases read: TGTGCCAGCTCAACCACTGACAGGGTCGGCACAGATACG. Encoded protein: CASSTTDRVGTDT. The CDR3 in its entirety is CASSTTDRVGTDTQYF.

A remark on this clone: The CDR3 end lies 3 residues beyond the end of the read and is filled in from the germline J gene. The chain combines TRBV7-2 with TRBJ2-7, with 11 bases aligning to TRBD1. This CDR3 contains 15 residues. The germline CDR1 and CDR2 sequences are SGHTA and FQGNSA. The V and J ends lost 3 bases and 2 bases, in that order; junction bases with no gene match: 3. The sequenced part of the CDR3 DNA is TGTGCCAGCAGCTTCGGACAGGGGGCTACCTACGAG. As protein: CASSFGQGATYE. The complete CDR3 reads CASSFGQGATYEQYF.

A remark on this clone: With the read ending 3 residues before the CDR3 end, the germline J gene is used to fill in that end. This rearrangement joins TRBV19 to TRBJ2-2, with D maybe TRBD1 (5 bases). V shed 1 base and J shed 8 bases, with 8 bases lying between them. CDR3 length: 13 amino acids. Germline loops: CDR1 LNHDA, CDR2 SQIVND (reference sequence). The CDR3 loop reads CASSIARTGELFF. The CDR3 bases that were read are TGTGCCAGTAGTATAGCCCGGACAGGGGAG.

Concerning this clone: The read ends 3 residues shy of where the CDR3 ends; the end is completed using the germline J gene. V usage is TRBV30 and J usage is TRBJ1-5, with TRBD1 matching 7 bases. Per germline, CDR1 GTSNPN and CDR2 SVGIG (reference sequence). V gave up 4 bases and J gave up 5 bases; unmatched junction bases: 11. The CDR3 is made up of 15 amino acids. The covered CDR3 bases are TGTGCCTGGAAAGTCCCGGGACAGACCGATCAGCCC. Amino acid sequence: CAWKVPGQTDQP. The entire CDR3 protein is CAWKVPGQTDQPQHF.

Worth noting for this clone: The read is 3 residues too short to cover the CDR3 end, so that end is filled in from the germline J gene. The chain links TRBV19 to TRBJ2-3; 8 nucleotides line up with TRBD2. Germline values: CDR1 LNHDA, CDR2 SQIVND (reference sequence). CDR3 length: 16 amino acids. The chain's CDR3 is CASSHRGGTIQETQYF. The DNA read from the CDR3 is TGTGCCAGTAGCCACCGGGGGGGCACCATCCAAGAGACG. The full variable domain, rest sourced from reference TRBV19 and TRBJ2-3, is DGGITQSPKYLFRKEGQNVTLSCEQNLNHDAMYWYRQDPGQGLRLIYYSQIVNDFQKGDIAEGYSVSREKKESFPLTVTSAQKNPTAFYLCASSHRGGTIQETQYFGPGTRLTVL.

This clone shows up as medium-sized by frequency. The read ends 3 residues early relative to the CDR3; the germline J gene fills the gap. This rearrangement joins TRBV2 to TRBJ1-6; 10 bases match TRBD1. Trimming removed 6 bases from V and 6 bases from J; junction bases left unmatched: 11. The CDR3 extends over 17 amino acids. From germline, CDR1 is SNHLY and CDR2 FYNNEI. CDR3 sequence: CASSPGDRGLSNSPLHF. The sequenced CDR3 bases are TGTGCCAGCAGCCCTGGGGACAGGGGTTTGAGTAATTCACCC.

About this clone itself: The sequenced fragment ends 3 residues before the CDR3 boundary, so the rest is inferred from the germline J gene. The chain links TRBV18 to TRBJ1-1; TRBD1 agrees at 7 bases. Germline CDR1 reads KGHSH; CDR2 reads LQKENI. This CDR3 contains 12 residues. After removal of 4 bases from V and 7 bases from J, the junction contained 3 bases not matched to a gene. CDR3 protein: CASSQWDSEAFF. The DNA read from the CDR3 is TGTGCCAGCTCACAATGGGACAGTGAA.

Notes on this clone: Coverage ceases 3 residues before the CDR3 finishes, and the germline J gene fills in the end. The chain employs TRBV30 and TRBJ1-2, with unresolved D. The CDR3 spans 12 residues. The germline V gene has CDR1 GTSNPN and CDR2 SVGIG (reference sequence). The sequenced part of the CDR3 DNA is TGTGCCTGGGAGAGGGTGGGTTACGAC. Amino acid sequence: CAWERVGYD. The full CDR3 protein reads CAWERVGYDYTF.

A note on this clone: From the germline J gene comes the end of the CDR3, since the read stops 3 residues before it. This chain uses TRBV5-1 with TRBJ2-2; the match to TRBD1 covers 9 bases. The germline V gene has CDR1 SGHRS and CDR2 YFSETQ. CDR3 length equals 16 residues. The sequenced part of the CDR3 DNA is TGCGCCAGCAGCGAATCCGGACAGGGGTATAATTCACCG. It translates to CASSESGQGYNSP. The full CDR3 is CASSESGQGYNSPLFF.

To note about this clone: The observed sequence ends 3 residues before the CDR3 terminus, with the missing tail filled in from the germline J gene. The J gene is TRBJ1-2, the V gene TRBV7-2, with D tentatively TRBD1 (5 bases). The length of the CDR3 is 15 residues. V lost 6 bases to trimming and J lost 2 bases, with 16 bases between them. Looked up from germline, CDR1 is SGHTA and CDR2 is FQGNSA. Partial CDR3 DNA: TGTGCCAGCAGTCCCCGAGGAGGGGCGAACTATGGC. Residues: CASSPRGGANYG. Given in full, the CDR3 is CASSPRGGANYGYTF.

On this clone: The sequenced fragment ends 3 residues before the CDR3 boundary, so the rest is inferred from the germline J gene. The chain joins TRBV27 to TRBJ1-6; D is uncertain. Trimming left V 4 bases short and J 5 bases short, with 9 bases between. This CDR3 has 14 residues. Germline V gene sequence: CDR1 MNHEY, CDR2 SMNVEV (reference sequence). The sequenced part of the CDR3 DNA is TGTGCCAGCAGTTGGGCGTGGGATAATTCACCC. This gives the protein CASSWAWDNSP. The entire CDR3 is CASSWAWDNSPLHF.

To note about this clone: The read comes to an end 3 residues before the CDR3 does, leaving the germline J gene to fill in the end. The gene calls are TRBV2 and TRBJ2-1, with 11 bases lining up with TRBD2. The CDR3 is 16 amino acids. Germline V gives CDR1 SNHLY, CDR2 FYNNEI. The V and J ends lost 5 bases and 4 bases, in that order; junction bases with no gene match: 7. The CDR3: CASSTRLAGTYNEQFF. The covered CDR3 bases are TGTGCCAGCAGTACTCGACTAGCGGGGACTTACAATGAG.

The CDR3 sequence: CSVGTGGAGETQYF. Incomplete CDR3 DNA: TGCAGCGTAGGAACTGGGGGGGCGGGGGAGACG. The chain employs TRBV29-1 and TRBJ2-3; D is perhaps TRBD2 (7 bases). The CDR3 is cut off 3 residues early in the read; its end comes from the germline J gene. This CDR3 is 14 amino acids long. Germline lookup yields CDR1 SQVTM and CDR2 ANQGSEA.

A word on this clone: The read halts 3 residues ahead of the CDR3 end, with the missing end drawn from the germline J gene. The V and J genes are TRBV12-3 or TRBV12-4 and TRBJ2-2; D tentatively fits TRBD1 or TRBD2 (5 bases each). The CDR3 has 14 residues. Trimming pared 6 bases from V and 1 base from J, leaving 9 bases between. CDR3 amino acids: CASRSGRNTGELFF. The CDR3 bases that were read are TGTGCCAGCAGGTCAGGGAGGAACACCGGGGAG.